What follows describes a single T cell receptor (beta chain). Patients' lesions had not changed for the previous 6 months. Patients had received no treatment within the previous three months. The sample belongs to a study of resident and recirculating memory T cells in vitiligo. The overall study: Shave-biopsy epidermis from lesional and nonlesional skin was sequenced alongside PBMCs.

Only in-frame clones appear in the TCRdb table, and some are missing; sequencing was by immunoSEQ multiplex PCR. This table has about 76,000 clones, 92% appearing once. Germline CDR1 SGDLS, CDR2 YYNGEE. The CDR3 loop spans 13 amino acids. V lost 4 bases, J lost 13 bases, and 12 bases stayed unmatched. The chain combines TRBV9 with TRBJ1-1, with TRBD1 identical over 8 bases. The specimen sequenced was blood. This TCR came from a male donor with vitiligo. The CDR3 DNA reads as TGTGCCAGCAGCCCCTCCGGACAGGGAATCGTTTTCTTT. Protein: CASSPSGQGIVFF.